This TCR beta chain was retrieved from a study of shared clonotypes between healthy human individuals. Study-level points and caveats: Compared with clonotypes that all four donors shared, non-shared clonotypes had lower generation probabilities. Naive subsets generally had larger estimated richness than memory subsets. An effect of sequencing depth on clonotype sharing among donors was expected.

It was CD45RO-negative cells, positively selected for CCR7, that made up naive CD8 cells, with terminally differentiated effector memory CD45RA+ cells excluded. Per germline, CDR1 SGDLS and CDR2 YYNGEE. The CDR3 covers 15 residues. The ends were cut back, 4 bases at V and 0 bases at J, with 11 bases in the middle. Worth noting for this clone: As yet, its antigen is unknown.

The protocol was immunoSEQ multiplex PCR, while the TCRdb copy is restricted to in-frame clones and leaves out a portion. The sample contains 1.5 million to 2.5 million clones, approximately 95% of which appear only once. Sequencing used naive CD8+ T cells sorted from blood. The rearrangement links TRBV9 to TRBJ2-1, with a tentative D call TRBD2 (5 bases). The sequence was obtained from a man aged 18 to 29 in good health. The DNA for the CDR3 is TGTGCCAGCAGCCCAGCGGTAAGCTCCTACAATGAGCAGTTCTTC. This gives the protein CASSPAVSSYNEQFF.